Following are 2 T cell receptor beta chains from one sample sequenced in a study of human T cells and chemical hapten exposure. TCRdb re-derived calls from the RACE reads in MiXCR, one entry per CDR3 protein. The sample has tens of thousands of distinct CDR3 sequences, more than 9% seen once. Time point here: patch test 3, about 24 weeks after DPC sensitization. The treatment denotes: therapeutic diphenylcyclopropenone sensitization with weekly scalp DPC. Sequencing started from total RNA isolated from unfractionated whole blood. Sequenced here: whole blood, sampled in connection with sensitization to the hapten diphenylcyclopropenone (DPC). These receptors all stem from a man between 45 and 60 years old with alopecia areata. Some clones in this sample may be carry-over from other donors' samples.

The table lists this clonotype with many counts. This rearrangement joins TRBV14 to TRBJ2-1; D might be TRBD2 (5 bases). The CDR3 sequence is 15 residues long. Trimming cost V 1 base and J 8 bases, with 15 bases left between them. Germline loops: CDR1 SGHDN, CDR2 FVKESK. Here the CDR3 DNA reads TGTGCCAGCAGCCAAGTGCGAGGGCCCTCAGATGAGCAGTTCTTC. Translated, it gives CASSQVRGPSDEQFF. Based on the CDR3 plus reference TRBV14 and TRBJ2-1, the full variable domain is EAGVTQFPSHSVIEKGQTVTLRCDPISGHDNLYWYRRVMGKEIKFLLHFVKESKQDESGMPNNRFLAERTGGTYSTLKVQPAELEDSGVYFCASSQVRGPSDEQFFGPGTRLTVL.

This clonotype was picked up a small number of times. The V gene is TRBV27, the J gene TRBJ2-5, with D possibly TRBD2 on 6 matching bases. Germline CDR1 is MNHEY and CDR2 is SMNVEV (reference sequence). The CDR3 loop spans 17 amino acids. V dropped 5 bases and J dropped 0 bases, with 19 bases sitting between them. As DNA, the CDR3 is TGTGCCAGCAGTCCCCAAGCGGGCAGCCTTAACCAAGAGACCCAGTACTTC. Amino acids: CASSPQAGSLNQETQYF.